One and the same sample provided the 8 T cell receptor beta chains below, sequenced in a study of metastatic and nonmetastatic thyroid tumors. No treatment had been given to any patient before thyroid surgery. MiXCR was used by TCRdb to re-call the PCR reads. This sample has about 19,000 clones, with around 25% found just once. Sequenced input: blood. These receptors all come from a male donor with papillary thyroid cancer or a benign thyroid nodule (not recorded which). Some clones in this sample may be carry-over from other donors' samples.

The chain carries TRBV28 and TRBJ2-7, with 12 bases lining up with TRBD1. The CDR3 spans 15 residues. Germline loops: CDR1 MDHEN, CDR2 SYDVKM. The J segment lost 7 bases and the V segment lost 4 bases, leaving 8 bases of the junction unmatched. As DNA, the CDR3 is TGTGCCAGCAGTTCTAGGGACAGGGGGCTAGGGGAGCAGTACTTC. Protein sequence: CASSSRDRGLGEQYF. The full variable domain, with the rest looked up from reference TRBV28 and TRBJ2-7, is DVKVTQSSRYLVKRTGEKVFLECVQDMDHENMFWYRQDPGLGLRLIYFSYDVKMKEKGDIPEGYSVSREKKERFSLILESASTNQTSMYLCASSSRDRGLGEQYFGPGTRLTVT.

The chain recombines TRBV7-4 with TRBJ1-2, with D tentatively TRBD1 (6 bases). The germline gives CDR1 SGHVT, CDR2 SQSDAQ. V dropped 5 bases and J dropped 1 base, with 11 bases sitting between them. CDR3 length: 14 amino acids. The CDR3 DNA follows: TGTGCCAGCAGCGAAGGACAGCTTAACTATGGCTACACCTTC. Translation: CASSEGQLNYGYTF.

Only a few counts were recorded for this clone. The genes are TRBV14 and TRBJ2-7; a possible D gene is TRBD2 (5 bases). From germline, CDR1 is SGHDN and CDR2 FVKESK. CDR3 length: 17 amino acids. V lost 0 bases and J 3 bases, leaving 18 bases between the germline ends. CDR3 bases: TGTGCCAGCAGCCAAGATTACCGGGAACGCAGGAACTACGAGCAGTACTTC. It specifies CASSQDYRERRNYEQYF. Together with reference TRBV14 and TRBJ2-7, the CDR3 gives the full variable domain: EAGVTQFPSHSVIEKGQTVTLRCDPISGHDNLYWYRRVMGKEIKFLLHFVKESKQDESGMPNNRFLAERTGGTYSTLKVQPAELEDSGVYFCASSQDYRERRNYEQYFGPGTRLTVT.

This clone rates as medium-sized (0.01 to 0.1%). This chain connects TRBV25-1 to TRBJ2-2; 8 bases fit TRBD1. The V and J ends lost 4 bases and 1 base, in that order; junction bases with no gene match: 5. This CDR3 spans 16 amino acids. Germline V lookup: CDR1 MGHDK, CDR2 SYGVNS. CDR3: CASSVRGTGNTGELFF. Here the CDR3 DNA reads TGTGCCAGCAGTGTAAGGGGGACAGGGAACACCGGGGAGCTGTTTTTT.

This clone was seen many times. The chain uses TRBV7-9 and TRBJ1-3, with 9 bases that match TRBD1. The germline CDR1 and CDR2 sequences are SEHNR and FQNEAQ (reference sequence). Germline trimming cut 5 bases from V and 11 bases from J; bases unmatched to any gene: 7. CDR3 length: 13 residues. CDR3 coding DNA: TGTGCCAGCAGCAAGGGACAGGGACGGGCCATATATTTT. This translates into CASSKGQGRAIYF.

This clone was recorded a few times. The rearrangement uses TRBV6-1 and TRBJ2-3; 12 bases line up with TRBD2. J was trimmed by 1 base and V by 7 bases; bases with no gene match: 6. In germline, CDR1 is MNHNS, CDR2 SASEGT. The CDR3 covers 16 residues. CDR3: CASKIGLAGRTDTQYF. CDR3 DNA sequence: TGTGCCAGCAAGATAGGACTAGCGGGGCGCACAGATACGCAGTATTTT.

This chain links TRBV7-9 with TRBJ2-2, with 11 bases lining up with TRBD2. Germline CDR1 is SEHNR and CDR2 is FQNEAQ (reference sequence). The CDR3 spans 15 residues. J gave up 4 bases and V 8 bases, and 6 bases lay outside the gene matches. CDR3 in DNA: TGTGCCAGCCGCCCTGGACTAGCGGGCACCGGGGAGCTGTTTTTT. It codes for CASRPGLAGTGELFF.

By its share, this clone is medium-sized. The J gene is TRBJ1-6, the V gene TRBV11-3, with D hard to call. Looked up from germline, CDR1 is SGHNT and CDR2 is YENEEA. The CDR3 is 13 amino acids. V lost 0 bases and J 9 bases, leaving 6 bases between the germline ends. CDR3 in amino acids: CASSLDFSSPLHF. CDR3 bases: TGTGCCAGCAGCTTAGATTTTAGTTCACCCCTCCACTTT.